The 9 T cell receptor beta chains below were found in one sample sequenced in a study of blood T cell repertoires in COVID-19. Sequencing was performed with immunoSEQ multiplex PCR; in TCRdb, only in-frame clones are kept and a portion is missing. The sample gives about 160,000 clones, under 85% of which show up once; approximately 2.6% is in the top ten. Sequencing input: peripheral blood. Source of these receptors: a man between 70 and 80 years old with acute or convalescent COVID-19.

The gene calls are TRBV7-6 and TRBJ1-2; D is undetermined. In germline, CDR1 is SGHVS, CDR2 FNYEAQ. Trimming stripped 4 bases from V and 0 bases from J, with 18 bases between. This CDR3 is 17 amino acids long. The CDR3 loop is CASSSELSGIANYGYTF. In nucleotides, the CDR3 is TGTGCCAGCAGCTCGGAGCTATCGGGGATAGCTAACTATGGCTACACCTTC.

This rearrangement joins TRBV19 to TRBJ2-5, with 11 bases matching TRBD2. The ends lost 5 bases at V and 1 base at J; junction bases unmatched: 9. Looked up from germline, CDR1 is LNHDA and CDR2 is SQIVND (reference sequence). The CDR3 is 17 amino acids. The CDR3 region has the DNA TGTGCCAGTAGTGAATACCGGACTAGCGGGCGCCAAGAGACCCAGTACTTC. It is translated as CASSEYRTSGRQETQYF.

The J gene is TRBJ1-1, the V gene TRBV15; 7 positions agree with TRBD1. CDR3 size: 15 residues. V shed 5 bases and J 5 bases; nucleotides not matched to a gene: 11. Germline V gene lookup returns CDR1 LNHNV and CDR2 YYDKDF (reference sequence). The CDR3 coding sequence is TGTGCCACCAGCGAAGACAGGGCGGGAAAGACTGAAGCTTTCTTT. Encoded protein: CATSEDRAGKTEAFF.

CDR3 sequence (DNA): TGTGCCGTGCAAGCCTCCGGGACAGTGACTGAAGCTTTCTTT. Its protein is CAVQASGTVTEAFF. This rearrangement joins TRBV10-3 to TRBJ1-1, with 7 positions matching TRBD1. The CDR3 has 14 residues. V was clipped by 11 bases and J by 5 bases; unmatched bases: 14. The germline V gene encodes CDR1 ENHRY and CDR2 SYGVKD.

The chain carries TRBV7-2 and TRBJ2-5; 10 nucleotides match TRBD1. J gave up 4 bases and V 4 bases, and 9 bases lay outside the gene matches. Per the germline V gene, CDR1 is SGHTA and CDR2 is FQGNSA. The CDR3 totals 16 residues. The CDR3 nucleotides are TGTGCCAGCAGCTGGGGAGACAGGGGGCGAGGAGAGACCCAGTACTTC. Translated: CASSWGDRGRGETQYF.

This rearrangement joins TRBV19 to TRBJ1-2; 7 bases map to TRBD1. CDR1 and CDR2 (germline): LNHDA, SQIVND (reference sequence). The CDR3 has 13 residues. Losses at the gene ends were 5 bases for V and 6 bases for J; bases not matched to a gene: 6. CDR3 loop: CASSAQGEDGYTF. Written as DNA, the CDR3 is TGTGCCAGTAGTGCGCAGGGGGAAGATGGCTACACCTTC.

V gene TRBV7-9 combines with J gene TRBJ1-5; 8 nucleotides match TRBD1. Germline CDR1 SEHNR, CDR2 FQNEAQ (reference sequence). V lost 0 bases and J lost 6; bases outside the gene matches: 4. The CDR3 has 15 residues. CDR3 in amino acids: CASSLAGQGTQPQHF. CDR3 DNA sequence: TGTGCCAGCAGCTTAGCTGGACAGGGAACTCAGCCCCAGCATTTT.

J is TRBJ1-1 and V is TRBV6-5, with D possibly being TRBD1 (5 bases). V dropped 9 bases and J dropped 1 base, with 12 bases sitting between them. The CDR3 extends over 13 amino acids. Per the germline V gene, CDR1 is MNHEY and CDR2 is SVGAGI. CDR3 loop: CASAGIANTEAFF. Written as DNA, the CDR3 is TGTGCCAGTGCAGGGATCGCGAACACTGAAGCTTTCTTT.

This clone showed up just once. The chain combines TRBV29-1 with TRBJ2-3; D perhaps matches TRBD1 (6 bases). CDR1 and CDR2 (germline): SQVTM, ANQGSEA. V was clipped by 7 bases and J by 0 bases, with 14 bases between them. The CDR3 loop spans 14 amino acids. CDR3 DNA: TGCAGCGGGGGACGGACAGCTAGCACAGATACGCAGTATTTT. It translates to CSGGRTASTDTQYF.